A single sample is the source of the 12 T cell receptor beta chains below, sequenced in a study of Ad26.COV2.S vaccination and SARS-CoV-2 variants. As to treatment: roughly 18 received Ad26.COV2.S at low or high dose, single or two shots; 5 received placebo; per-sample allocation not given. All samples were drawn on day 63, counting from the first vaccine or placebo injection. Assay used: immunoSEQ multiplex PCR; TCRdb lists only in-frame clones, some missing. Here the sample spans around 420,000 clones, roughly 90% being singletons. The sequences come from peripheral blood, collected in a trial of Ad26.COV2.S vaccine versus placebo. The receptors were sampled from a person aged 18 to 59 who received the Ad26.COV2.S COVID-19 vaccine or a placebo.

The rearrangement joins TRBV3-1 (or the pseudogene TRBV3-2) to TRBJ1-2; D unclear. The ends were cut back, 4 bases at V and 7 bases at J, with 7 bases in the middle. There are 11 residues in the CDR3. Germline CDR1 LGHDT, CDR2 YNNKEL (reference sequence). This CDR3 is CASSRKGGYTF. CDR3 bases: TGTGCCAGCAGCCGAAAGGGTGGCTACACCTTC.

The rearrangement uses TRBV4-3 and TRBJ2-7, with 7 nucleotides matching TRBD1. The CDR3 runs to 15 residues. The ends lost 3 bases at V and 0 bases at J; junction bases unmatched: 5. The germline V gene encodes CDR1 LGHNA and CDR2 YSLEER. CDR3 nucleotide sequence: TGCGCCAGCAGCCAGAGACAGGGTCGCTCCTACGAGCAGTACTTC. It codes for CASSQRQGRSYEQYF.

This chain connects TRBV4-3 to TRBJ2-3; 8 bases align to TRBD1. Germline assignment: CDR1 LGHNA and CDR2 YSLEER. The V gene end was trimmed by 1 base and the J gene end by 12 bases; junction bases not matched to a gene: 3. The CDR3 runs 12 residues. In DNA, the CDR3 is TGCGCCAGCAGCCAAGGGACAGGGCATCAGTATTTT. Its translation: CASSQGTGHQYF.

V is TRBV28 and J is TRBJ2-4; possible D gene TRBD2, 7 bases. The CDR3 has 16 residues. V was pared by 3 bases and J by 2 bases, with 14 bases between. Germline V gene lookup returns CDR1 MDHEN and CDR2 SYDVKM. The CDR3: CASSLVRGATKNIQYF. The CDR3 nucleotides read TGTGCCAGCAGTTTGGTTCGGGGGGCTACCAAAAACATTCAGTACTTC. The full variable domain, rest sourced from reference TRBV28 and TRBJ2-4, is DVKVTQSSRYLVKRTGEKVFLECVQDMDHENMFWYRQDPGLGLRLIYFSYDVKMKEKGDIPEGYSVSREKKERFSLILESASTNQTSMYLCASSLVRGATKNIQYFGAGTRLSVL.

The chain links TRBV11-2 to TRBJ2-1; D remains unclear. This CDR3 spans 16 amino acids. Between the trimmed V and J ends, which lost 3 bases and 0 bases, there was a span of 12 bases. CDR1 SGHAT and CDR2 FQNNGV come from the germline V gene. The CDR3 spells CASSFKDGTSYNEQFF. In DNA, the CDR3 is TGTGCCAGCAGCTTTAAGGACGGAACCTCCTACAATGAGCAGTTCTTC.

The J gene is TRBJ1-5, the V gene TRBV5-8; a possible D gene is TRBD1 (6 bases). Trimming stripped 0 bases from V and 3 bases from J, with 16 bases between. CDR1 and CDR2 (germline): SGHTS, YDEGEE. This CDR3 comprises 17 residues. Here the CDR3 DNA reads TGTGCCAGCAGCTTGGTTTGGGGGCCAGGAAACAATCAGCCCCAGCATTTT. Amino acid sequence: CASSLVWGPGNNQPQHF.

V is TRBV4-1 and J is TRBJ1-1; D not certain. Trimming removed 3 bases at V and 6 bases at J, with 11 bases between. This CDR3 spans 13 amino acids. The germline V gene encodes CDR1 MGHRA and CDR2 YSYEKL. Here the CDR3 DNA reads TGCGCCAGCAGCCAGGCGCCCTTAGCTGAAGCTTTCTTT. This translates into CASSQAPLAEAFF.

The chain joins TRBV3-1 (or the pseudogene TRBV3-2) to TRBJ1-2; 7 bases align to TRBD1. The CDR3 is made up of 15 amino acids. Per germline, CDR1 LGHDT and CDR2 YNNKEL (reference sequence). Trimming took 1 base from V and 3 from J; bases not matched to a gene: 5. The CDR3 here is CASSQVQGIDYGYTF. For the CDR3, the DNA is TGTGCCAGCAGCCAAGTACAGGGGATAGACTATGGCTACACCTTC.

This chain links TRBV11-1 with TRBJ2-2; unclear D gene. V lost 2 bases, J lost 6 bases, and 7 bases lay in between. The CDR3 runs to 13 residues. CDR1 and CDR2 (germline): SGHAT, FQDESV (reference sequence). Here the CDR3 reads CASSLSSPGELFF. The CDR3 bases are TGTGCCAGCAGCTTATCAAGCCCCGGGGAGCTGTTTTTT.

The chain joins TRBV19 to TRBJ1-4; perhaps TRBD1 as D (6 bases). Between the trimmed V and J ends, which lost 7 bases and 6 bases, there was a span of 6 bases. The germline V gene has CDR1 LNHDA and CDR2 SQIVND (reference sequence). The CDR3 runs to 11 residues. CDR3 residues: CASTGDEKLFF. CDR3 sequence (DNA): TGTGCCAGTACAGGGGATGAAAAACTGTTTTTT.

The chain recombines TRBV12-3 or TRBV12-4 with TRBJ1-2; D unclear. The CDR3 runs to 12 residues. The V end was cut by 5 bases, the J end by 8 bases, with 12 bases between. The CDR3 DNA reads TGTGCCAGCAGTCCCACCTCATACGGCTACACCTTC. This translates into CASSPTSYGYTF.

The CDR3 loop reads CASSEVLAPDTQYF. The CDR3, as DNA: TGTGCCAGCAGTGAAGTACTAGCGCCGGATACGCAGTATTTT. The rearrangement joins TRBV2 to TRBJ2-3; 7 bases line up with TRBD2. Germline CDR1 SNHLY, CDR2 FYNNEI. This CDR3 is 14 amino acids long. V was pared by 1 base and J by 6 bases, with 4 bases of the junction left unmatched.